This T cell receptor (beta chain) emerged from a study of response to subunit inactivated influenza vaccine. The table lists this clonotype with a few counts. One junction end does not reproduce the germline sequence, and a read error may be involved. One entry per CDR3 protein, called by TCRdb with MiXCR from the RT-PCR reads. Altogether 450,000 to 600,000 distinct CDR3 sequences are present, less than 7.5% being singletons, with the ten largest covering around 12%. CDR1 ENHRY and CDR2 SYGVKD come from the germline V gene. The length of the CDR3 is 14 residues. The chain is built from TRBV10-3 and TRBJ1-2; D uncertain. The source is a man in his fifties or sixties who received an inactivated influenza vaccine. The sequenced sample was PBMCs from blood, obtained about 23 months after vaccination. The DNA for the CDR3 is TGTGCCATCAGCGAGTCGGGCGAACGTGGTGGCTACACCTTC. Translating it yields CAISESGERGGYTF.